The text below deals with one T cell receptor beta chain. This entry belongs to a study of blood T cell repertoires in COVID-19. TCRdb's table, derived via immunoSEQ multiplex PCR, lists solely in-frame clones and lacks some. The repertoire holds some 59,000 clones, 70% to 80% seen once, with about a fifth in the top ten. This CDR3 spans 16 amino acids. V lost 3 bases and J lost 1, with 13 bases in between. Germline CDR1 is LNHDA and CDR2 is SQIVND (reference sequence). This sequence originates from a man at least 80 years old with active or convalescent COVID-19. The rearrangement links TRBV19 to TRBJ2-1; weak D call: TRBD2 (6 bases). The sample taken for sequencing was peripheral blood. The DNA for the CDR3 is TGTGCCAGTAGTATCGGGTTAGCGGTGTCCTACAATGAGCAGTTCTTC. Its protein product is CASSIGLAVSYNEQFF.